This T cell receptor (beta chain) was recovered during a study of T cell responses to AZD1222 COVID-19 vaccine. The germline V gene has CDR1 MGHRA and CDR2 YSYEKL. The CDR3 is made up of 15 amino acids. Trimming took 4 bases from V and 3 from J, leaving 13 bases between them. On this clone itself: Antigen specificity is unknown.

The assay was immunoSEQ multiplex PCR, and TCRdb's table has in-frame clones only and misses some. The sample lists 130,000 or so clones, 93% occurring once. Overall study findings and caveats: Seropositivity was recorded at baseline in only a handful of AZD1222 recipients.

The sequenced sample was peripheral blood, obtained on day 0 of AZD1222 vaccination. V gene TRBV4-1 combines with J gene TRBJ1-5; no reliable D call. The sequence derives from an adult in good health. CDR3 sequence reads: CASSPGRADNQPQHF. DNA of the CDR3: TGCGCCAGCAGCCCCGGACGGGCGGACAATCAGCCCCAGCATTTT.